The rows below give T cell receptor beta chains drawn from one sample of a study of blood T cell repertoires in COVID-19. Some clones are missing from TCRdb's copy, which holds only in-frame ones; the method was immunoSEQ multiplex PCR. The sample consists of around 100,000 clones, about 90% of them appearing once. The sequenced sample was peripheral blood. Every receptor here comes from a man over 45 with acute or convalescent COVID-19. CDR3s include the opening cysteine and the closing phenylalanine or tryptophan. The D gene is left open where the match is weak. Clone size is shown for a subset of rows, as once, few, many or a class of expanded clone.

TRBD2,TRBJ2-1,TRBV4-3,.,CASSEGAGFSYNEQFF,TGCGCCAGCAGTGAAGGAGCGGGGTTCTCCTACAATGAGCAGTTCTTC
.,TRBJ2-1,TRBV5-1,.,CASSEGVGNEQFF,TGCGCCAGCAGCGAGGGAGTTGGCAATGAGCAGTTCTTC
.,TRBJ2-7,TRBV4-3,.,CASSQEFLSGSYEQYF,TGCGCCAGCAGCCAAGAGTTCCTTTCAGGTTCCTACGAGCAGTACTTC
.,TRBJ1-5,TRBV6-5,.,CASQRGGDQPQHF,TGTGCCAGCCAGAGGGGGGGCGATCAGCCCCAGCATTTT
TRBD1,TRBJ1-1,TRBV5-4,.,CASSYPSGTGAEAFF,TGTGCCAGCAGCTACCCATCCGGGACAGGGGCTGAAGCTTTCTTT
.,TRBJ2-7,TRBV24-1,.,CATSKTDSYEQYF,TGTGCCACCTCCAAGACAGATTCCTACGAGCAGTACTTC
.,TRBJ2-7,TRBV14,.,CASSQDWRLKQYF,TGTGCCAGCAGCCAAGATTGGAGACTCAAGCAGTACTTC
TRBD1,TRBJ2-4,TRBV5-4,.,CASGLDRGMANIQYF,TGTGCCAGCGGCCTGGACAGGGGAATGGCAAACATTCAGTACTTC
.,TRBJ1-4,TRBV5-5,.,CASSLALTNEKLFF,TGTGCCAGCAGCTTGGCTTTAACTAATGAAAAACTGTTTTTT
.,TRBJ2-1,TRBV11-3,few,CASSQTRGEQFF,TGTGCCAGCAGCCAGACACGAGGGGAGCAGTTCTTC
.,TRBJ1-2,TRBV19,.,CASSMNAAYGYTF,TGTGCCAGTAGTATGAACGCGGCTTATGGCTACACCTTC
TRBD1,TRBJ1-4,TRBV5-5,.,CASSLGQGLNEKLFF,TGTGCCAGCAGCTTGGGACAGGGACTTAATGAAAAACTGTTTTTT
.,TRBJ1-2,TRBV6-1,.,CASSDAGYRGYTF,TGTGCCAGCAGTGATGCAGGGTATCGTGGCTACACCTTC
TRBD2,TRBJ2-3,TRBV7-2,.,CASSLVSGGANGDTQYF,TGTGCCAGCAGCTTAGTTAGCGGGGGGGCTAACGGTGATACGCAGTATTTT
.,TRBJ2-7,TRBV5-1,.,CASSPEERFYEQYF,TGCGCCAGCAGCCCCGAGGAGCGGTTCTACGAGCAGTACTTC
.,TRBJ1-4,TRBV6-6,once,CASSYKQGTNEKLFF,TGTGCCAGCAGTTACAAACAGGGTACTAATGAAAAACTGTTTTTT